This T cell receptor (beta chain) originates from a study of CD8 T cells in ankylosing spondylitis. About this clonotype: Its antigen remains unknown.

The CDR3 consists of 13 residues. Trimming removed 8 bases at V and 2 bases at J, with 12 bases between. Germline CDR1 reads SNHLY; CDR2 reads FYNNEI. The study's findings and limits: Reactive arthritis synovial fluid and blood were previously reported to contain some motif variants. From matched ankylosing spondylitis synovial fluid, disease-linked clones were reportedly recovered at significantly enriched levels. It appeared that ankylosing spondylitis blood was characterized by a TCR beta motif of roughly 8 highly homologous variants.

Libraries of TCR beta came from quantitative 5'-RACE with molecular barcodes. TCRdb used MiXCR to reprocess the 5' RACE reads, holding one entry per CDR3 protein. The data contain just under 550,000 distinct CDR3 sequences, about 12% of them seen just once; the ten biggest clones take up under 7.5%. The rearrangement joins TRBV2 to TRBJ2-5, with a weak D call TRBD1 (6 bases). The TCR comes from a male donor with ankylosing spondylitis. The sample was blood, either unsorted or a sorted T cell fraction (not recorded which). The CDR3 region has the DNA TGTGCCAGCTGTGGACAGACACAAGAGACCCAGTACTTC. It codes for CASCGQTQETQYF.